This is a list of T cell receptor beta chains from one sample in a study of T-cell memory formation after mild COVID-19. TCRdb analysed the 5' RACE reads with MiXCR anew, one entry per CDR3 protein. This repertoire shows about 340,000 distinct CDR3 sequences, 20% to 25% found once; its top ten account for under 25%. What was sequenced was PBMCs or a T cell subset sorted from them (not recorded which). The receptors stem from a man between 18 and 35 years old who had mild COVID-19 (a few samples of this study predate the infection). Cell type and time point are not known. CDR3s include the opening cysteine and the closing phenylalanine or tryptophan. Fields, in order: clone size, J gene, V gene, D gene, CDR3 protein, CDR3 DNA. The D gene is left open where the match is weak. The listing skips clone size in some rows; elsewhere it reads once, few, many or a size class.

>NA|TRBJ1-5|TRBV12-3/TRBV12-4|NA
CASSWSTGVSQPQHF
TGTGCCAGCAGTTGGTCGACGGGGGTAAGTCAGCCCCAGCATTTT
>few|TRBJ1-1|TRBV5-1|TRBD1
CASSGTGAGTEAFF
TGCGCCAGCAGCGGGACAGGTGCTGGGACTGAAGCTTTCTTT
>few|TRBJ2-2|TRBV4-3|TRBD1
CASSHWTGETGELFF
TGCGCCAGCAGCCACTGGACAGGGGAGACCGGGGAGCTGTTTTTT
>NA|TRBJ2-3|TRBV4-3|NA
CASSLTYSGASRTDTQYF
TGCGCCAGCAGCCTCACGTATTCGGGGGCTTCGCGCACAGATACGCAGTATTTT
>NA|TRBJ2-2|TRBV5-1|TRBD1
CASSTGQGATGELFF
TGCGCCAGCAGCACAGGACAGGGAGCCACCGGGGAGCTGTTTTTT
>few|TRBJ1-1|TRBV18|NA
CASSPVLNTEAFF
TGTGCCAGCTCACCAGTCCTGAACACTGAAGCTTTCTTT
>NA|TRBJ2-3|TRBV25-1|NA
CASSELPRTDTQYF
TGTGCCAGCAGTGAGCTTCCTCGCACAGATACGCAGTATTTT
>NA|TRBJ1-1|TRBV21-1|NA
CASRAYRAAFF
TGTGCCAGCAGAGCCTACAGGGCAGCTTTCTTT
>NA|TRBJ2-7|TRBV6-2/TRBV6-3|NA
CASSYSEPHEQYF
TGTGCCAGCAGTTACTCCGAGCCCCACGAGCAGTACTTC
>NA|TRBJ2-7|TRBV6-6|TRBD1
CASSPGTGIEQYF
TGTGCCAGCAGTCCCGGGACAGGGATCGAGCAGTACTTC
>NA|TRBJ2-3|TRBV9|NA
CASSVGAADGTDTQYF
TGTGCCAGCAGCGTAGGGGCGGCCGACGGCACAGATACGCAGTATTTT
>NA|TRBJ2-2|TRBV12-3/TRBV12-4|TRBD1
CASDRGQGYTGELFF
TGTGCCAGCGATCGGGGACAGGGGTACACCGGGGAGCTGTTTTTT
>few|TRBJ2-5|TRBV3-1|TRBD1
CASSQPTGAETQYF
TGTGCCAGCAGCCAGCCGACAGGGGCAGAGACCCAGTACTTC
>NA|TRBJ1-1|TRBV27|NA
CASRILGTGVNTEAFF
TGTGCCAGCCGTATTCTGGGGACGGGAGTGAACACTGAAGCTTTCTTT
>few|TRBJ2-2|TRBV4-2|TRBD2
CASSPGLAGAENTGELFF
TGTGCCAGCAGCCCGGGACTAGCGGGGGCGGAGAACACCGGGGAGCTGTTTTTT
>NA|TRBJ2-3|TRBV7-8|NA
CASRGGDPDTQYF
TGTGCCAGCAGGGGCGGGGACCCTGATACGCAGTATTTT
>once|TRBJ2-5|TRBV30|NA
CAGTQDSETQYF
TGTGCTGGGACACAGGACTCCGAGACCCAGTACTTC
>NA|TRBJ2-5|TRBV9|NA
CASSVAVGEYQETQYF
TGTGCCAGCAGCGTAGCCGTAGGGGAGTACCAAGAGACCCAGTACTTC
>few|TRBJ2-3|TRBV7-3|TRBD2
CASSLSASGSTDTQYF
TGTGCCAGCAGCTTATCGGCTAGCGGAAGCACAGATACGCAGTATTTT
>NA|TRBJ2-1|TRBV10-2|TRBD1
CATTTGQGSDSF
TGCGCCACCACCACGGGACAGGGGTCCGATTCCTTC
>NA|TRBJ2-1|TRBV9|NA
CASREGATWDEQFF
TGTGCCAGCAGGGAAGGGGCAACATGGGATGAGCAGTTCTTC
>NA|TRBJ2-1|TRBV12-3/TRBV12-4|NA
CASTEGGNEQFF
TGTGCCAGCACTGAGGGGGGGAATGAGCAGTTCTTC
>NA|TRBJ1-1|TRBV7-6|NA
CASSLEQALNTEAFF
TGTGCCAGCAGCTTAGAGCAGGCCCTGAACACTGAAGCTTTCTTT
>NA|TRBJ2-5|TRBV7-9|NA
CASSPQGSGGETQYF
TGTGCCAGCAGCCCTCAGGGTTCTGGAGGAGAGACCCAGTACTTC
>NA|TRBJ1-4|TRBV20-1|NA
CSARDWSERANEKLFF
TGCAGTGCTAGGGATTGGTCGGAGAGGGCTAATGAAAAACTGTTTTTT
>few|TRBJ2-3|TRBV5-1|TRBD1
CASSFTGGGTDTQYF
TGCGCCAGCAGCTTTACAGGGGGTGGCACAGATACGCAGTATTTT
>few|TRBJ2-2|TRBV12-3/TRBV12-4|TRBD2
CASSRLAGGKTGELFF
TGTGCCAGCAGCCGGTTAGCGGGGGGGAAAACCGGGGAGCTGTTTTTT
>NA|TRBJ1-2|TRBV5-6|NA
CASSEPPGTLGYTF
TGTGCCAGCAGCGAACCCCCTGGGACGCTGGGCTACACCTTC
>few|TRBJ1-2|TRBV7-2|NA
CASSLRPGADYGYTF
TGTGCCAGCAGCTTAAGACCCGGTGCCGATTATGGCTACACCTTC
>few|TRBJ2-1|TRBV11-2|TRBD2
CASSQREADNEQFF
TGTGCCAGCAGCCAACGGGAGGCGGACAATGAGCAGTTCTTC
>few|TRBJ2-5|TRBV12-3/TRBV12-4|TRBD1
CASSLTGEKETQYF
TGTGCCAGCAGTTTAACAGGGGAGAAGGAGACCCAGTACTTC
>once|TRBJ2-1|TRBV19|TRBD1
CASSTDRAGQDEQFF
TGTGCCAGTAGTACGGACAGGGCGGGTCAAGATGAGCAGTTCTTC
>many|TRBJ2-1|TRBV5-1|NA
CASSLNEPRGQFF
TGCGCCAGCAGCTTAAATGAGCCTCGGGGGCAGTTCTTC
>NA|TRBJ2-3|TRBV5-5|NA
CASSLGLGKDTQYF
TGTGCCAGCAGCTTGGGTCTAGGAAAAGATACGCAGTATTTT
>NA|TRBJ2-5|TRBV7-2|TRBD2
CASSSGLAGGPQETQYF
TGTGCCAGCAGCTCCGGACTAGCGGGGGGGCCCCAAGAGACCCAGTACTTC
>NA|TRBJ1-5|TRBV9|TRBD1
CASSDQGAGQPQHF
TGTGCCAGCAGCGACCAGGGGGCCGGGCAGCCCCAGCATTTT
>NA|TRBJ2-5|TRBV6-1|NA
CAGRRGSEETQYF
TGTGCCGGGCGACGCGGGTCGGAAGAGACCCAGTACTTC
>few|TRBJ1-1|TRBV12-3/TRBV12-4|TRBD1
CASSSQTGGTEAFF
TGTGCCAGCAGTTCCCAGACAGGGGGCACTGAAGCTTTCTTT
>NA|TRBJ2-3|TRBV5-1|TRBD1
CASSLTGPRRDTQYF
TGCGCCAGCAGCCTGACAGGGCCCCGAAGGGATACGCAGTATTTT
>NA|TRBJ1-5|TRBV9|NA
CASSVFRIRDQPQHF
TGTGCCAGCAGCGTATTTCGGATTAGGGATCAGCCCCAGCATTTT
>few|TRBJ2-1|TRBV3-1|NA
CASNSGGKGGNEQFF
TGTGCCAGCAACTCCGGGGGCAAGGGTGGCAATGAGCAGTTCTTC
>few|TRBJ1-2|TRBV5-1|NA
CASSFDSQGYGYTF
TGCGCCAGCAGCTTCGACAGCCAAGGGTATGGCTACACCTTC
>many|TRBJ1-5|TRBV12-3/TRBV12-4|NA
CASSLFSNQPQHF
TGTGCCAGCAGTTTGTTTAGCAATCAGCCCCAGCATTTT
>few|TRBJ1-5|TRBV7-9|NA
CASSLGQGYSNQPQHF
TGTGCCAGCAGCCTGGGGCAGGGCTATAGCAATCAGCCCCAGCATTTT
>NA|TRBJ2-1|TRBV10-3|NA
CAIHPGVPSNEQFF
TGTGCCATCCACCCGGGGGTCCCCTCCAATGAGCAGTTCTTC
>few|TRBJ1-3|TRBV7-2|TRBD1
CASSHRGGFGNTIYF
TGTGCCAGCAGCCACAGGGGTGGCTTTGGAAACACCATATATTTT
>NA|TRBJ2-3|TRBV6-2/TRBV6-3|TRBD2
CASRGRGEDTQYF
TGTGCCAGCAGGGGCCGGGGGGAGGATACGCAGTATTTT
>few|TRBJ2-3|TRBV18|TRBD1
CASSPDRGRVDTQYF
TGTGCCAGCTCACCCGACAGGGGGCGTGTGGATACGCAGTATTTT
>many|TRBJ2-3|TRBV27|NA
CASSLHGAIPGLDTQYF
TGTGCCAGCAGTTTGCATGGCGCCATCCCGGGACTAGATACGCAGTATTTT
>few|TRBJ2-7|TRBV7-8|NA
CASSFSRALDEQYF
TGTGCCAGCAGCTTTTCAAGGGCCTTGGACGAGCAGTACTTC